This T cell receptor beta chain was profiled in a study of T cell responses to AZD1222 COVID-19 vaccine. As for the study in general: Second doses were pooled across both intervals (about 4 or about 12 weeks).

The CDR3 has 17 amino acids. From germline, CDR1 is SGDLS and CDR2 YYNGEE. V shed 2 bases, J shed 2 bases, and the junction held 9 bases outside the gene matches. Of note for this clone: Its cognate antigen is unknown.

The protocol was immunoSEQ multiplex PCR, while the TCRdb copy is restricted to in-frame clones and leaves out a portion. The sample carries approximately 140,000 clones, 75% to 95% recorded once. Points from the study as a whole: No repertoire was sampled before or during the peak T cell response, only after it. Spike-specific TCR breadth and depth grew following two AZD1222 doses.

This specimen consisted of peripheral blood, obtained on day 0 of AZD1222 vaccination. V is TRBV9 and J is TRBJ2-3; TRBD2 aligns across 9 bases. This receptor was taken from an adult in good health. The CDR3 is CASSVGTSSQSTDTQYF. The CDR3 nucleotides read TGTGCCAGCAGCGTTGGGACTAGCTCCCAGTCCACAGATACGCAGTATTTT.